Presented here are 21 T cell receptor beta chains from one specimen sequenced in a study of OX40 agonist ivuxolimab in advanced cancers. TCRdb's table, derived via immunoSEQ multiplex PCR, lists solely in-frame clones and lacks some. Here the sample spans tens of thousands of clones, 80% to 85% being singletons. The source material was CD4+ or CD8+ T cells sorted from blood, sampled in a trial of the OX40 agonist ivuxolimab. The receptors here all came from an adult with an advanced solid tumor such as melanoma, head and neck, liver or kidney cancer.

The V gene is TRBV4-3, the J gene TRBJ2-1; the match to TRBD2 covers 11 bases. The CDR3 has 15 residues. Losses at the gene ends were 2 bases for V and 8 bases for J; bases not matched to a gene: 5. CDR1 and CDR2 from the germline V gene are LGHNA and YSLEER. The DNA for the CDR3 is TGCGCCAGCAGCCAAACAGGGACTAGCGGAGATGAGCAGTTCTTC. This translates into CASSQTGTSGDEQFF.

The chain has TRBV19 and TRBJ2-2, with 7 positions matching TRBD2. Germline CDR1 is LNHDA and CDR2 is SQIVND (reference sequence). V lost 1 base, J lost 5 bases, and 4 bases stayed unmatched. The CDR3 is 15 residues long. CDR3 in DNA: TGTGCCAGTAGTATAGTCGGGACTACTACCGGGGAGCTGTTTTTT. Protein sequence: CASSIVGTTTGELFF.

The chain joins TRBV2 to TRBJ2-7; either TRBD1 or TRBD2 may supply D (5 bases each). With 6 bases removed from V and 2 bases from J, the gap between germline ends came to 20 bases. The CDR3 is 16 amino acids. Germline CDR1 SNHLY, CDR2 FYNNEI. For the CDR3, the DNA is TGTGCCAGCAGCCAAGGGGTCGCGGAGGCTGCCTACGAGCAGTACGTC. Translated, it gives CASSQGVAEAAYEQYV.

A note on this clone: Different DNA sequences within this sample yield the same CDR3. The chain employs TRBV7-2 and TRBJ1-5; 10 bases agree with TRBD1. This CDR3 contains 14 residues. After removal of 5 bases from V and 4 bases from J, the junction contained 2 bases not matched to a gene. CDR1 and CDR2 from the germline V gene are SGHTA and FQGNSA. The CDR3 DNA reads TGTGCCAGCAGCCCGGACAGGGGGAATCAGCCCCAGCATTTT. It encodes CASSPDRGNQPQHF.

The gene calls are TRBV5-5 and TRBJ1-2; the match to TRBD1 covers 11 bases. The CDR3 contains 15 residues. Germline V gives CDR1 SGHKS, CDR2 YYEKEE (reference sequence). V trimming: 0 bases; J trimming: 2 bases; junction bases outside the gene matches: 0. The CDR3 is CASSLGTGGNYGYTF. For the CDR3, the DNA is TGTGCCAGCAGCTTGGGGACAGGGGGCAACTATGGCTACACCTTC.

J is TRBJ2-7 and V is TRBV18; D may be TRBD2 (6 bases). The CDR3 covers 16 residues. CDR1 KGHSH and CDR2 LQKENI come from the germline V gene. Trimming took off 0 bases at V and 2 bases at J, with 14 bases between the two ends. The CDR3 reads CASSPPGRRDPYEQYF. CDR3 nucleotide sequence: TGTGCCAGCTCACCACCCGGCAGGAGGGACCCCTACGAGCAGTACTTC.

This clone has more than one count but fewer than ten. The chain uses TRBV19 and TRBJ1-6, with D possibly being TRBD1 (6 bases). Germline V gives CDR1 LNHDA, CDR2 SQIVND (reference sequence). With 7 bases removed from V and 5 bases from J, the gap between germline ends came to 9 bases. The CDR3 consists of 13 residues. CDR3 region: CASTWTDNSPLHF. The DNA for the CDR3 is TGTGCCAGTACCTGGACAGATAATTCACCCCTCCACTTT.

This chain joins TRBV6-4 and TRBJ2-3; 8 nucleotides agree with TRBD1. The V gene end was trimmed by 2 bases and the J gene end by 1 base; junction bases not matched to a gene: 5. The germline V gene encodes CDR1 MRHNA and CDR2 SNTAGT. The CDR3 is 16 amino acids. CDR3 coding DNA: TGTGCCAGCAGTGACAGGGACAGGTGGGGCACAGATACGCAGTATTTT. This sequence encodes CASSDRDRWGTDTQYF.

The chain combines TRBV5-1 with TRBJ2-4; D unresolved. Germline CDR1 reads SGHRS; CDR2 reads YFSETQ. V was cut by 7 bases and J by 2 bases, with 25 bases left in between. The CDR3 is 18 residues long. The DNA of the CDR3 is TGCGCCAGCTCCGGCGGCAGTCTGACCCAGAGAACCAAAAACATTCAGTACTTC. Its protein product is CASSGGSLTQRTKNIQYF.

J is TRBJ2-1 and V is TRBV7-9; D unclear. V lost 5 bases and J lost 5, with 19 bases in between. The CDR3 has 16 residues. Germline lookup yields CDR1 SEHNR and CDR2 FQNEAQ (reference sequence). Written as DNA, the CDR3 is TGTGCCAGCAGCCCTACGACATCTCGGCAGGACAATGAGCAGTTCTTC. Its protein product is CASSPTTSRQDNEQFF.

The chain has TRBV7-2 and TRBJ1-2; 7 positions match TRBD1. Per the germline V gene, CDR1 is SGHTA and CDR2 is FQGNSA. Germline trimming cut 5 bases from V and 2 bases from J; bases unmatched to any gene: 8. The CDR3 has 15 amino acids. CDR3 loop: CASSHRDRTNYGYTF. The CDR3 DNA sequence: TGTGCCAGCAGCCACCGGGACAGAACGAACTATGGCTACACCTTC.

This clone has only a few counts. The rearrangement links TRBV4-1 to TRBJ1-1; D may be TRBD1 (6 bases). With 1 base removed from V and 4 bases from J, the gap between germline ends came to 10 bases. The CDR3 loop spans 14 amino acids. CDR1 is MGHRA and CDR2 is YSYEKL in the germline V gene. CDR3 sequence (DNA): TGCGCCAGCAGCCAAGCTCCAGGGGTCACTGAAGCTTTCTTT. Translated, it gives CASSQAPGVTEAFF.

The chain combines TRBV9 with TRBJ2-3, with D perhaps given as TRBD1 or TRBD2 (6 bases each). Per germline, CDR1 SGDLS and CDR2 YYNGEE. V lost 1 base, J lost 0 bases, and 12 bases lay in between. The CDR3 is 16 residues long. The CDR3 here is CASSVFGGPSTDTQYF. CDR3 in DNA: TGTGCCAGCAGCGTATTTGGGGGGCCTAGCACAGATACGCAGTATTTT.

This chain links TRBV6-4 with TRBJ2-1; either TRBD1 or TRBD2 may supply D (5 bases each). Between the trimmed V and J ends, which lost 0 bases and 2 bases, there was a span of 5 bases. CDR3 length equals 14 residues. CDR1 MRHNA and CDR2 SNTAGT come from the germline V gene. CDR3 sequence reads: CASSDSGAYNEQFF. In DNA, the CDR3 is TGTGCCAGCAGTGACTCGGGGGCCTACAATGAGCAGTTCTTC.

The sample holds a few counts of this clone. The chain joins TRBV4-2 to TRBJ1-6, with a possible D match to TRBD1 (6 bases). The germline V and J ends were trimmed by 3 bases and 6 bases, with 6 bases remaining between them. Germline values: CDR1 LGHNA, CDR2 YNFKEQ. CDR3 length equals 13 residues. The CDR3 sequence: CASSQGANSPLHF. The CDR3 DNA is TGTGCCAGCAGCCAGGGGGCTAATTCACCCCTCCACTTT.

The chain joins TRBV29-1 to TRBJ2-3; D may be TRBD2 (6 bases). The CDR3 is 13 residues long. Germline loops: CDR1 SQVTM, CDR2 ANQGSEA. The V and J ends lost 1 base and 4 bases respectively, with 9 bases between them. The CDR3 DNA sequence: TGCAGCGTTGAAGGCGGGGACGCAGATACGCAGTATTTT. Protein sequence: CSVEGGDADTQYF.

This sequence joins TRBV7-9 and TRBJ2-7, with TRBD1 matching over 7 bases. CDR1 is SEHNR and CDR2 is FQNEAQ in the germline V gene (reference sequence). CDR3 length equals 14 residues. Unmatched junction bases numbered 3, after V lost 0 bases and J lost 4 bases. The CDR3 spells CASSLAGTVYEQYF. The CDR3 region has the DNA TGTGCCAGCAGCTTAGCGGGGACAGTGTACGAGCAGTACTTC.

This sequence joins TRBV6-9 and TRBJ2-5; D is undetermined. Germline V gives CDR1 MNHGY, CDR2 SVAAGI. V was trimmed by 3 bases and J by 5 bases, leaving 16 bases between them. CDR3 length: 15 residues. The CDR3 is CASSYSTAPGETQYF. The CDR3, as DNA: TGTGCCAGCAGTTACTCGACGGCACCCGGGGAGACCCAGTACTTC.

The genes are TRBV7-2 and TRBJ2-3; the match to TRBD2 covers 10 bases. Germline assignment: CDR1 SGHTA and CDR2 FQGNSA. V was clipped by 2 bases and J by 4 bases; unmatched bases: 9. The CDR3 is 17 residues long. The CDR3 loop is CASSLPRTSGGADTQYF. In DNA, the CDR3 is TGTGCCAGCAGCTTACCCCGGACTAGCGGAGGGGCAGATACGCAGTATTTT. The variable domain in full, completed from reference TRBV7-2 and TRBJ2-3, reads GAGVSQSPSNKVTEKGKDVELRCDPISGHTALYWYRQSLGQGLEFLIYFQGNSAPDKSGLPSDRFSAERTGGSVSTLTIQRTQQEDSAVYLCASSLPRTSGGADTQYFGPGTRLTVL.

The chain links TRBV6-5 to TRBJ2-7; D gene uncertain. The CDR3 has 11 residues. Germline assignment: CDR1 MNHEY and CDR2 SVGAGI. The V and J ends lost 7 bases and 4 bases respectively, with 8 bases between them. The CDR3 coding sequence is TGTGCCAGCACCGACGGATACGAGCAGTACGTC. Its protein is CASTDGYEQYV.

V usage is TRBV27 and J usage is TRBJ2-3, with 9 bases lining up with TRBD1. Germline V gene sequence: CDR1 MNHEY, CDR2 SMNVEV (reference sequence). The CDR3 has 15 residues. V lost 6 bases, J lost 5 bases, and 9 bases stayed unmatched. CDR3 residues: CASSLDRGNGDTQYF. CDR3 DNA sequence: TGTGCCAGCAGCTTGGACAGGGGAAATGGAGATACGCAGTATTTT.